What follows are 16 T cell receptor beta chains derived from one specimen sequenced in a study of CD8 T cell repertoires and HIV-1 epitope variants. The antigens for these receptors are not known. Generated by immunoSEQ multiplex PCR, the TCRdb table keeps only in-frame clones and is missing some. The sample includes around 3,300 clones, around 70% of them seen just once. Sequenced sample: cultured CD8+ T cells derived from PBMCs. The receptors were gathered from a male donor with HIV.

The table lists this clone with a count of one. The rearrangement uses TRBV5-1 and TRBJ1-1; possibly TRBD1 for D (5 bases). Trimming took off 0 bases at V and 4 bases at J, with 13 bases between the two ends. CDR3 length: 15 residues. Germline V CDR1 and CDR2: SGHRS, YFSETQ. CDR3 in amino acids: CASSLALGQGTEAFF. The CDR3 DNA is TGCGCCAGCAGCTTGGCCTTAGGTCAGGGCACTGAAGCTTTCTTT. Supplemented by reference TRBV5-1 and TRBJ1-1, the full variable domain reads KAGVTQTPRYLIKTRGQQVTLSCSPISGHRSVSWYQQTPGQGLQFLFEYFSETQRNKGNFPGRFSGRQFSNSRSEMNVSTLELGDSALYLCASSLALGQGTEAFFGQGTRLTVV.

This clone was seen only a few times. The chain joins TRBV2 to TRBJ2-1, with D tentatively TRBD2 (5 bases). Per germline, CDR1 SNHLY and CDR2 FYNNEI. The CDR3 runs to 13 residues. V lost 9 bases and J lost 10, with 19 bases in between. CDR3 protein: CASRSLDSPEQFF. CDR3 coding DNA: TGTGCCAGTCGGTCCCTGGACTCACCCGAGCAGTTCTTC.

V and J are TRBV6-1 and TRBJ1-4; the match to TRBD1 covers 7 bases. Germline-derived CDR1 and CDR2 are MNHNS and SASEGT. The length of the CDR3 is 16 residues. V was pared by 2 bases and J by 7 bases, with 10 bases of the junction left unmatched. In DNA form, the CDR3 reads TGTGCCAGCAGTGAAAGGAGGGGGGACAGACGTGAAAAACTGTTTTTT. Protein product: CASSERRGDRREKLFF.

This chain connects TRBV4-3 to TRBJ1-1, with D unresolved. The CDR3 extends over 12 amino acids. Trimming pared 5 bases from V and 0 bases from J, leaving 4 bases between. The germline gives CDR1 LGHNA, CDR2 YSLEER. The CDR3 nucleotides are TGCGCCAGCAGCGACATGAACACTGAAGCTTTCTTT. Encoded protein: CASSDMNTEAFF.

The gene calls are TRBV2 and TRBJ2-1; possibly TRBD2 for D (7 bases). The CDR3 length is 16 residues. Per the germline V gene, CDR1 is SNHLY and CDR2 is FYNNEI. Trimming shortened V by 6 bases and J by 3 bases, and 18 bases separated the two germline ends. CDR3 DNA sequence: TGTGCCAGCAGAGGGGGGAGCGGGACCCGCTACAATGAGCAGTTCTTC. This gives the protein CASRGGSGTRYNEQFF.

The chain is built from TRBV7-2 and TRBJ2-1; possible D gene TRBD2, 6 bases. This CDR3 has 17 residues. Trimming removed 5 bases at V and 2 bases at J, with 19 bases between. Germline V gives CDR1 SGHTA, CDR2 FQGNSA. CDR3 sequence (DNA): TGTGCCAGCAGCCTCATATCCGGGACTTCTCCCTACAATGAGCAGTTCTTC. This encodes CASSLISGTSPYNEQFF.

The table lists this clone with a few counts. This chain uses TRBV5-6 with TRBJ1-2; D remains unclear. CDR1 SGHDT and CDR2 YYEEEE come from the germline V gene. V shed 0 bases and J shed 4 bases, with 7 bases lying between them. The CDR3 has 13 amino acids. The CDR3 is CASSLGELYGYTF. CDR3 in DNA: TGTGCCAGCAGCTTGGGGGAGCTCTATGGCTACACCTTC.

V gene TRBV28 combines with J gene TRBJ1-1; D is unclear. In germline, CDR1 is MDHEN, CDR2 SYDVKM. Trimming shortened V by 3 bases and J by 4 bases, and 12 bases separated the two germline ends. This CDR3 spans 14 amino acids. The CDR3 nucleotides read TGTGCCAGCAGTTTTATGAGTAGGGCCACTGAAGCTTTCTTT. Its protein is CASSFMSRATEAFF.

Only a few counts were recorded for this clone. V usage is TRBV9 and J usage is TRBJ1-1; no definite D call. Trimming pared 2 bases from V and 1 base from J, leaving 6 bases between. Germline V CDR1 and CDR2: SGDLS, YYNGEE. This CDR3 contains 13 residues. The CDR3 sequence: CASSVTGNTEAFF. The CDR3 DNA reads TGTGCCAGCAGCGTGACGGGGAACACTGAAGCTTTCTTT.

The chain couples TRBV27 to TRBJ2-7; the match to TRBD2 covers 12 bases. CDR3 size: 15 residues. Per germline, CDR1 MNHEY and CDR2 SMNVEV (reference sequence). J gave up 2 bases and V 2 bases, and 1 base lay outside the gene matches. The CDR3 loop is CASSLASGGAYEQYF. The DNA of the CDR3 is TGTGCCAGCAGTTTAGCTAGCGGGGGGGCCTACGAGCAGTACTTC.

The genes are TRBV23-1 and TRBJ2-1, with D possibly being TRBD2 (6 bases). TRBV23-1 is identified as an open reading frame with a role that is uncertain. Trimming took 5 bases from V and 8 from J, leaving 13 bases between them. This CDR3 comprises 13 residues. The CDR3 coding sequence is TGCGCCAGCAGTAGGTGGGAGGAGGATGAGCAGTTCTTC. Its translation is CASSRWEEDEQFF.

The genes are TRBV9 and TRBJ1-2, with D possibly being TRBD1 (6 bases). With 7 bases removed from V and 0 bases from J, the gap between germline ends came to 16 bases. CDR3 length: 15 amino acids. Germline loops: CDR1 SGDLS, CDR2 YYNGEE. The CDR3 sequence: CASAGGAGSNYGYTF. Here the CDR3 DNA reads TGTGCCAGCGCCGGGGGGGCCGGTTCTAACTATGGCTACACCTTC.

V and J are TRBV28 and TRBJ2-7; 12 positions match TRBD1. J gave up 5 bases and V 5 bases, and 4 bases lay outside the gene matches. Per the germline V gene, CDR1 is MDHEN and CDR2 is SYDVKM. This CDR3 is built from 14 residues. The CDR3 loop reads CASSTGQGADEQYF. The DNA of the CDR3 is TGTGCCAGCAGTACGGGACAGGGGGCGGACGAGCAGTACTTC.

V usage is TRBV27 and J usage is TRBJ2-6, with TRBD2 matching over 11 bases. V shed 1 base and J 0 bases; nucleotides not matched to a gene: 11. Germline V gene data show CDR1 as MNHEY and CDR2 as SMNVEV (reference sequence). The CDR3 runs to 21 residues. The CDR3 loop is CASSLFAPSGGTSSGANVLTF. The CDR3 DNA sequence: TGTGCCAGCAGTTTATTCGCCCCTAGCGGGGGGACTTCCTCTGGGGCCAACGTCCTGACTTTC.

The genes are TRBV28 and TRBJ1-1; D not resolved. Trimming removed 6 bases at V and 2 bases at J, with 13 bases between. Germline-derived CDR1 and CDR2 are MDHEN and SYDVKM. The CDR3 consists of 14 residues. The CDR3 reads CASSLLRFNTEAFF. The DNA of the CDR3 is TGTGCCAGCAGCCTCCTTCGATTTAACACTGAAGCTTTCTTT.

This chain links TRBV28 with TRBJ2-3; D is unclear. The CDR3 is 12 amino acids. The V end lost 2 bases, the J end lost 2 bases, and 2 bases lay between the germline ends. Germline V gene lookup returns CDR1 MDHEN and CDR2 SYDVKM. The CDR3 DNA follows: TGTGCCAGCAGTTTACACACAGATACGCAGTATTTT. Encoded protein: CASSLHTDTQYF.